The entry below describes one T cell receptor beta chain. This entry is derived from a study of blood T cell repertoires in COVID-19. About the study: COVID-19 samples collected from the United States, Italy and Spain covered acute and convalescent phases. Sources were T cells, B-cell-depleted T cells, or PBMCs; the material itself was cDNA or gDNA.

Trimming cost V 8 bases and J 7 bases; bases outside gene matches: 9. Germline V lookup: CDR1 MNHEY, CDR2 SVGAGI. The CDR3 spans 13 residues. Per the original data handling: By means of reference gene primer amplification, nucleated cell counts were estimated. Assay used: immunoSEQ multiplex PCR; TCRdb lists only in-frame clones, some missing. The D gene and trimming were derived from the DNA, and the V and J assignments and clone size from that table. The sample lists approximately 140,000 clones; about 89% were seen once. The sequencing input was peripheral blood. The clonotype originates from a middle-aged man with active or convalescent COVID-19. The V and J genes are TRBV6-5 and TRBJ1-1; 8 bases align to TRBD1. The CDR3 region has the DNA TGTGCCAGCCTATTACAGGGGGATTATGAAGCTTTCTTT. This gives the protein CASLLQGDYEAFF.